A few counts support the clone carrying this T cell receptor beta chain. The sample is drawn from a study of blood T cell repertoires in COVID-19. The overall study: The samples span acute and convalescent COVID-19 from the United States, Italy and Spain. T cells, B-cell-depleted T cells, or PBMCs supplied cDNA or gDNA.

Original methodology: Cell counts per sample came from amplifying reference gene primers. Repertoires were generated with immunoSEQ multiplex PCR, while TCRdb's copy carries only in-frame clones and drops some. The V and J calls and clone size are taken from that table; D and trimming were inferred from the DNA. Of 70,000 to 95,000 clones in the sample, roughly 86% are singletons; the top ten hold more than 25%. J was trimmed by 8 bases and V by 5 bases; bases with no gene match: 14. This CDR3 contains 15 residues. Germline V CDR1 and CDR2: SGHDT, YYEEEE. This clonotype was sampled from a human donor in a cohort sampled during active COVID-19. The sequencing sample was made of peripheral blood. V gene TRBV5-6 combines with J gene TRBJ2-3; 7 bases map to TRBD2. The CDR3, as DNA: TGTGCCAGCAGTGGTGTTGCGGGAGAGGCGGTTACGCAGTATTTT. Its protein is CASSGVAGEAVTQYF.